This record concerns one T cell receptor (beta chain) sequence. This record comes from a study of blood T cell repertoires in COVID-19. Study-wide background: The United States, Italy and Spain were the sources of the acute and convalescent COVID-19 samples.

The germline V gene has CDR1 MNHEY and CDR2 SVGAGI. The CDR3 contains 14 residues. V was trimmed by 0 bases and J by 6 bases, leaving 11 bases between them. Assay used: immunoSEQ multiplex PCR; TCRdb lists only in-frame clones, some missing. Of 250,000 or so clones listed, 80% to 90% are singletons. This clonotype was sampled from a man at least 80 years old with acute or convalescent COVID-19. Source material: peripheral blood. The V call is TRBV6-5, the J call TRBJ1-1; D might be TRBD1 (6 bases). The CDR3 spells CASSYSKNRAEAFF. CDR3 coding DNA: TGTGCCAGCAGTTACTCGAAGAACAGGGCTGAAGCTTTCTTT.